The 15 T cell receptor beta chains below come from one sample, sequenced in a study of T cell repertoires in cytomegalovirus infection. These receptors' antigens are unknown. TCRdb re-called the reads through MiXCR, storing one row per CDR3 protein. The profile shows 650,000 to 900,000 distinct CDR3 sequences, almost 30% of them singletons. This material consisted of cultured CD8+ T cells from PBMCs, taken from culture after CMV antigen stimulation. The receptors come from a human donor in good health (CMV status not recorded). Some clones in this sample may be carry-over from other donors' samples.

The rearrangement uses TRBV6-5 and TRBJ2-1; tentatively, D is TRBD2 (5 bases). The CDR3 extends over 12 amino acids. Trimming removed 5 bases from V and 8 bases from J, with 10 bases in between. CDR1 is MNHEY and CDR2 is SVGAGI in the germline V gene. This CDR3 is CASSPGLYEQFF. The CDR3 nucleotides read TGTGCCAGCAGTCCCGGACTTTATGAGCAGTTCTTC.

This clonotype showed up just a few times. Here the CDR3 DNA reads TGTGCCAGCAGTCCTTTAGCGGGGGGCTACCTGAATGAGCAGTTCTTC. This codes for CASSPLAGGYLNEQFF. The chain recombines TRBV6-2 or TRBV6-3 with TRBJ2-1; 10 nucleotides line up with TRBD2. This CDR3 spans 16 amino acids. Germline loops: CDR1 MNHEY, CDR2 SVGEGT. The V and J ends lost 5 bases and 7 bases, in that order; junction bases with no gene match: 11.

This clonotype was detected a few times. This rearrangement joins TRBV7-2 to TRBJ2-1, with 9 bases identical to TRBD2. The J segment lost 4 bases and the V segment lost 1 base, leaving 17 bases of the junction unmatched. Germline lookup yields CDR1 SGHTA and CDR2 FQGNSA. This CDR3 is 20 amino acids long. DNA for the CDR3: TGTGCCAGCAGCTTAGGTCCCGGCGGGGGGGCTATATTTCTATACAATGAGCAGTTCTTC. It is translated as CASSLGPGGGAIFLYNEQFF.

This clonotype was detected ten times or more. V and J are TRBV28 and TRBJ1-6; 8 bases map to TRBD1. The CDR3 is 15 residues long. CDR1 and CDR2 (germline): MDHEN, SYDVKM. The trim removed 5 bases at V and 9 bases at J, leaving 9 bases unmatched. CDR3 sequence reads: CASSPRTGTGSPLHF. CDR3 sequence (DNA): TGTGCCAGCAGTCCAAGGACAGGGACGGGTTCACCCCTCCACTTT.

DNA of the CDR3: TGTGCCAGCAGTTTCGGGACTAACTATGAGCAGTTCTTC. This gives the protein CASSFGTNYEQFF. The chain recombines TRBV12-3 or TRBV12-4 with TRBJ2-1; TRBD2 aligns across 7 bases. V lost 3 bases to trimming and J lost 8 bases; unmatched junction nucleotides: 4. This CDR3 is built from 13 residues.

This clonotype was recorded many times. The J gene is TRBJ2-7, the V gene TRBV7-9; 8 bases map to TRBD2. V lost 2 bases to trimming and J lost 2 bases; unmatched junction nucleotides: 8. The CDR3 has 16 amino acids. Germline lookup yields CDR1 SEHNR and CDR2 FQNEAQ (reference sequence). CDR3 in DNA: TGTGCCAGCAGCTTACTCCGGGGGGGGATTCCCTACGAGCAGTACGTC. It codes for CASSLLRGGIPYEQYV.

This clonotype was counted only a few times. V gene TRBV28 combines with J gene TRBJ2-5; possible D gene TRBD1, 5 bases. This CDR3 spans 15 amino acids. V lost 3 bases, J lost 1 base, and 12 bases lay in between. In germline, CDR1 is MDHEN, CDR2 SYDVKM. Here the CDR3 reads CASSLSTGIQETQYF. CDR3 in DNA: TGTGCCAGCAGTTTGAGTACAGGTATCCAAGAGACCCAGTACTTC.

This clonotype appeared a single time. CDR3 sequence: CASSPPLTGEVRNEQFF. CDR3 sequence (DNA): TGTGCCAGCAGCCCACCTTTGACAGGGGAAGTGCGTAATGAGCAGTTCTTC. The chain couples TRBV14 to TRBJ2-1; 8 positions agree with TRBD1. J lost 7 bases, V lost 4 bases, and 15 bases had no gene match. The V gene's germline CDR1 is SGHDN and CDR2 FVKESK. The CDR3 spans 17 residues.

The chain joins TRBV12-3 or TRBV12-4 to TRBJ2-5; D unclear. V lost 2 bases and J 1 base, leaving 8 bases between the germline ends. The CDR3 totals 14 residues. The DNA for the CDR3 is TGTGCCAGCAGTTTACTACACACCCAAGAGACCCAGTACTTC. It codes for CASSLLHTQETQYF.

This clonotype occurred many times. The rearrangement uses TRBV7-8 and TRBJ2-1; D may match TRBD1 or TRBD2 (5 bases each). The CDR3 is made up of 14 amino acids. CDR1 and CDR2 from the germline V gene are SGHVS and FQNEAQ. Trimming cost V 2 bases and J 4 bases, with 9 bases left between them. CDR3 sequence: CASSLWDDYNEQFF. The CDR3 region has the DNA TGTGCCAGCAGCTTATGGGACGATTACAATGAGCAGTTCTTC.

This clonotype was seen only once. CDR3 coding DNA: TGTGCTAGTGGCCCGGGGTATGAGCAGTTCTTC. Amino acid sequence: CASGPGYEQFF. This chain links TRBV12-5 with TRBJ2-1, with D perhaps matching TRBD2 (5 bases). Trimming pared 6 bases from V and 8 bases from J, leaving 8 bases between. CDR3 length: 11 amino acids. Germline V gene lookup returns CDR1 LGHNT and CDR2 FRNRAP.

This clonotype was counted a few times. The chain has TRBV19 and TRBJ2-5; 11 bases match TRBD1. The junction had 8 bases not matched to a gene; V was cut back by 7 bases and J by 4 bases. CDR1 and CDR2 from the germline V gene are LNHDA and SQIVND (reference sequence). CDR3 size: 15 residues. The CDR3 region has the DNA TGTGCCAGTACCTGGACAGGGGGCGGGGGAGAGACCCAGTACTTC. Translation gives CASTWTGGGGETQYF.

The gene calls are TRBV13 and TRBJ1-2, with 9 bases identical to TRBD1. Germline assignment: CDR1 PRHDT and CDR2 FYEKMQ (reference sequence). This CDR3 has 16 residues. Losses at the gene ends were 3 bases for V and 6 bases for J; bases not matched to a gene: 11. As DNA, the CDR3 is TGTGCCAGCAGCTTCTTCCGGACAGGGGATGGAGATGGCTACACCTTC. Residues: CASSFFRTGDGDGYTF.

Only a few counts were recorded for this clonotype. The chain employs TRBV5-5 and TRBJ2-1, with D tentatively TRBD1 or TRBD2 (6 bases each). CDR3 size: 16 residues. Trimming took 2 bases from V and 2 from J, leaving 14 bases between them. The germline V gene has CDR1 SGHKS and CDR2 YYEKEE (reference sequence). The CDR3 DNA sequence: TGTGCCAGCAGCTTACCGAGGGGGGCCGCCTACAATGAGCAGTTCTTC. It encodes CASSLPRGAAYNEQFF.

This clonotype was observed at least ten times. The rearrangement joins TRBV12-3 or TRBV12-4 to TRBJ1-1; tentatively, D is TRBD1 (5 bases). There are 13 residues in the CDR3. The germline V and J ends were trimmed by 3 bases and 9 bases, with 14 bases remaining between them. The CDR3: CASSFGHQVQAFF. CDR3 DNA: TGTGCCAGCAGTTTCGGACACCAAGTTCAAGCTTTCTTT.